What follows are 19 T cell receptor beta chains derived from one specimen sequenced in a study of blood T cell repertoires in COVID-19. Measured with immunoSEQ multiplex PCR; TCRdb has only the in-frame clones, and not every one. Among over 60,000 clones listed, 90% were seen once. Sequencing was carried out using peripheral blood. These receptors came from an elderly woman with active or convalescent COVID-19.

A remark on this clone: The junction does not match germline at one end; this may be a read error. V gene TRBV15 combines with J gene TRBJ2-5; 16 bases match TRBD2. The CDR3 consists of 16 residues. Germline V gives CDR1 LNHNV, CDR2 YYDKDF (reference sequence). The CDR3 reads CATSSSTGLAGGELHF. CDR3 nucleotide sequence: TGTGCCACCAGCAGCAGTACGGGACTAGCGGGGGGGGAGTTGCACTTC.

The gene calls are TRBV9 and TRBJ2-7, with TRBD2 as a possible D gene (5 bases). The germline V gene has CDR1 SGDLS and CDR2 YYNGEE. Trimming took off 4 bases at V and 5 bases at J, with 13 bases between the two ends. This CDR3 region has 13 residues. The CDR3 DNA sequence: TGTGCCAGCAGCCCCCCCGGGAACCACGAGCAGTACTTC. It encodes CASSPPGNHEQYF.

V and J are TRBV7-2 and TRBJ2-5; 9 bases fit TRBD2. Trimming at V came to 1 base and at J to 7 bases, leaving 13 bases not matched to a gene. Germline-derived CDR1 and CDR2 are SGHTA and FQGNSA. The CDR3 sequence is 17 residues long. The CDR3 here is CASSLEAAGGQVGTQYF. As DNA, the CDR3 is TGTGCCAGCAGCTTAGAGGCGGCGGGGGGGCAGGTTGGGACCCAGTACTTC.

The chain employs TRBV19 and TRBJ1-5; 7 nucleotides line up with TRBD1. CDR3 length equals 14 residues. V lost 9 bases to trimming and J lost 7 bases; unmatched junction nucleotides: 12. The germline gives CDR1 LNHDA, CDR2 SQIVND (reference sequence). The CDR3 region is CASGDQGVRQPQHF. The CDR3 bases are TGTGCCAGCGGCGACCAGGGGGTAAGACAGCCCCAGCATTTT.

CDR3 bases: TGTGCCAGCAGTTTCCGGGGGACGAGTGAAAAACTGTTTTTT. This sequence encodes CASSFRGTSEKLFF. The chain employs TRBV2 and TRBJ1-4; tentatively, D is TRBD1 (5 bases). V was trimmed by 5 bases and J by 7 bases, leaving 14 bases between them. The CDR3 consists of 14 residues. Germline lookup yields CDR1 SNHLY and CDR2 FYNNEI.

The chain combines TRBV29-1 with TRBJ1-4; TRBD1 is a possible D gene (5 bases). Germline values: CDR1 SQVTM, CDR2 ANQGSEA. There are 13 residues in the CDR3. CDR3 residues: CGGGRQWNEKLFF. DNA for the CDR3: TGCGGGGGGGGAAGGCAGTGGAATGAAAAACTGTTTTTT. Full variable domain (outside the CDR3, taken from reference TRBV29-1 and TRBJ1-4): SAVISQKPSRDICQRGTSLTIQCQVDSQVTMMFWYRQQPGQSLTLIATANQGSEATYESGFVIDKFPISRPNLTFSTLTVSNMSPEDSSIYLCGGGRQWNEKLFFGSGTQLSVL.

The chain carries TRBV15 and TRBJ1-3; D gene unclear. Germline values: CDR1 LNHNV, CDR2 YYDKDF (reference sequence). CDR3 length: 17 amino acids. Trimming removed 1 base from V and 3 bases from J, with 16 bases in between. The DNA for the CDR3 is TGTGCCACCAGCAGAGTCTTCTATGGGAGAGATGGAAACACCATATATTTT. It yields the protein CATSRVFYGRDGNTIYF.

The chain employs TRBV10-2 and TRBJ2-7; D uncertain. The CDR3 covers 14 residues. CDR1 is WSHSY, CDR2 SAAADI, per germline. Trimming removed 4 bases at V and 6 bases at J, with 16 bases between. This CDR3 is CASSAQVVAPEQYF. CDR3 DNA: TGCGCCAGCAGTGCCCAAGTGGTAGCACCCGAGCAGTACTTC.

This rearrangement joins TRBV28 to TRBJ2-7; 8 nucleotides line up with TRBD1. J gave up 0 bases and V 3 bases, and 7 bases lay outside the gene matches. The CDR3 spans 16 residues. CDR1 and CDR2 (germline): MDHEN, SYDVKM. The CDR3 sequence is CASSLPDRGPSYEQYF. CDR3 nucleotide sequence: TGTGCCAGCAGTTTGCCTGACAGGGGACCCTCCTACGAGCAGTACTTC.

The genes are TRBV27 and TRBJ2-7; 9 bases fit TRBD1. Germline assignment: CDR1 MNHEY and CDR2 SMNVEV (reference sequence). The J segment lost 4 bases and the V segment lost 2 bases, leaving 6 bases of the junction unmatched. CDR3 length equals 15 residues. The CDR3: CASSLSHRGQYEQYF. CDR3 coding DNA: TGTGCCAGCAGTTTAAGTCACAGGGGGCAGTACGAGCAGTACTTC.

The rearrangement uses TRBV5-6 and TRBJ1-3, with D unresolved. The germline V and J ends were trimmed by 1 base and 2 bases, with 7 bases remaining between them. The CDR3 totals 14 residues. Looked up from germline, CDR1 is SGHDT and CDR2 is YYEEEE. CDR3 sequence reads: CASSLRGPGNTIYF. The CDR3 DNA reads as TGTGCCAGCAGCTTGCGAGGGCCTGGAAACACCATATATTTT. The full variable domain, its missing parts supplied by reference TRBV5-6 and TRBJ1-3, is DAGVTQSPTHLIKTRGQQVTLRCSPKSGHDTVSWYQQALGQGPQFIFQYYEEEERQRGNFPDRFSGHQFPNYSSELNVNALLLGDSALYLCASSLRGPGNTIYFGEGSWLTVV.

The chain is built from TRBV19 and TRBJ1-5; D is ambiguous. The V end lost 5 bases, the J end lost 0 bases, and 8 bases lay between the germline ends. Germline V gene sequence: CDR1 LNHDA, CDR2 SQIVND (reference sequence). CDR3 length equals 14 residues. CDR3 region: CASSGQSSNQPQHF. The CDR3 nucleotides are TGTGCCAGTAGTGGCCAATCTAGCAATCAGCCCCAGCATTTT.

This clone showed up just once. The chain joins TRBV9 to TRBJ1-2; 10 bases fit TRBD1. This CDR3 is 14 amino acids long. V shed 3 bases, J shed 8 bases, and the junction held 7 bases outside the gene matches. Germline V CDR1 and CDR2: SGDLS, YYNGEE. CDR3 sequence reads: CASSARDRGVGYTF. The CDR3 DNA follows: TGTGCCAGCAGCGCCCGGGACAGGGGTGTGGGCTACACCTTC.

The J gene is TRBJ1-5, the V gene TRBV24-1; maybe TRBD1 (6 bases). The CDR3 spans 16 residues. Germline CDR1 and CDR2: KGHDR and SFDVKD. Between the trimmed V and J ends, which lost 3 bases and 3 bases, there was a span of 14 bases. CDR3 in amino acids: CATSDASEGDNQPQHF. CDR3 coding DNA: TGTGCCACCAGTGATGCCTCAGAGGGGGACAATCAGCCCCAGCATTTT.

The chain recombines TRBV28 with TRBJ1-2; tentatively, D is TRBD1 (6 bases). The ends were cut back, 5 bases at V and 5 bases at J, with 15 bases in the middle. CDR1 and CDR2 (germline): MDHEN, SYDVKM. CDR3 length: 14 amino acids. CDR3 in DNA: TGTGCCAGCAGTCCCTCCAGGGGTGAGTATGGCTACACCTTC. It specifies CASSPSRGEYGYTF.

This clone has a single count. The chain joins TRBV2 to TRBJ2-5; the D is unclear. The CDR3 has 14 residues. The ends were cut back, 5 bases at V and 5 bases at J, with 15 bases in the middle. CDR1 and CDR2 (germline): SNHLY, FYNNEI. The CDR3 loop reads CASSPGPGIETQYF. The DNA of the CDR3 is TGTGCCAGCAGTCCGGGTCCCGGAATTGAGACCCAGTACTTC.

V and J are TRBV5-1 and TRBJ2-1; a weak D match, TRBD1 (6 bases). Germline values: CDR1 SGHRS, CDR2 YFSETQ. V was cut by 0 bases and J by 9 bases, with 19 bases left in between. There are 16 residues in the CDR3. The CDR3 DNA sequence: TGCGCCAGCAGCTTGGGGACAGTCCAAGGTGGCGGTGAGCAGTTCTTC. Residues: CASSLGTVQGGGEQFF.

The chain employs TRBV24-1 and TRBJ1-1; 9 bases are a match to TRBD1. The CDR3 length is 14 residues. Germline loops: CDR1 KGHDR, CDR2 SFDVKD. Trimming removed 2 bases from V and 4 bases from J; junction bases left unmatched: 1. CDR3 residues: CATSDSQGATEAFF. The CDR3 DNA sequence: TGTGCCACCAGTGATTCACAGGGGGCCACTGAAGCTTTCTTT.

This chain links TRBV30 with TRBJ1-2; D gene ambiguous. V shed 2 bases and J shed 2 bases, with 9 bases lying between them. The CDR3 is 13 amino acids. Germline lookup yields CDR1 GTSNPN and CDR2 SVGIG (reference sequence). The CDR3 reads CAWSLTRNYGYTF. The CDR3, as DNA: TGTGCCTGGAGTCTGACAAGGAACTATGGCTACACCTTC.